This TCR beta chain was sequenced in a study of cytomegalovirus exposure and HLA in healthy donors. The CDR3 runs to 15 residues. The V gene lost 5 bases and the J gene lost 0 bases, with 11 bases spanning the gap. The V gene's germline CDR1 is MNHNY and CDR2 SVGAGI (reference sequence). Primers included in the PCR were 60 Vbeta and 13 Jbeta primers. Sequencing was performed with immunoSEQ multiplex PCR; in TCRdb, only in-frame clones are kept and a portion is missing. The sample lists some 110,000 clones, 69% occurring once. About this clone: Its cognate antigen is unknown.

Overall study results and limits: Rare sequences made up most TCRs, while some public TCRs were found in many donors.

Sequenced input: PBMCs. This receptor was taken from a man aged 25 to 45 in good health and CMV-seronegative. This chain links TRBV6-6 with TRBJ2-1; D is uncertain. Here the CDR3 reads CASSPTVLSYNEQFF. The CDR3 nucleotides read TGTGCCAGCAGTCCCACTGTTCTCTCCTACAATGAGCAGTTCTTC.